The rows below give T cell receptor beta chains drawn from one sample of a study of regulatory T cells in long-lasting Graves disease. Using its own MiXCR run on the multiplex PCR reads, TCRdb lists one record per CDR3 protein. The sample lists a few hundred thousand distinct CDR3 sequences; 15% were seen once. The data were also submitted as part of a second study, on T cells in Graves' hyperthyroidism and ophthalmopathy.

The sequencing used peripheral blood mononuclear cells (PBMCs), collected at new diagnosis, from a patient treated with antithyroid drugs. Receptor source: a woman aged 35 to 49 with Graves disease. CDR3s leave out the opening cysteine and the closing phenylalanine or tryptophan.

TRBV29-1	TRBJ2-1	SVYLLGEQF
TRBV12-3/TRBV12-4	TRBJ2-7	ASRRRQDSYEQY
TRBV29-1	TRBJ2-7	SVVTGSSYEQY
TRBV18	TRBJ2-5	ASSPPMVQETQY
TRBV29-1	TRBJ1-1	SVVSPITEAF
TRBV14	TRBJ2-3	ASSQGPLEVPY
TRBV2	TRBJ2-1	ASSPGTHNEQF
TRBV20-1	TRBJ2-1	SARERLSYNEQF
TRBV4-1	TRBJ2-7	ASSQGRGHYEQY
TRBV27	TRBJ2-7	ASRSGGGNEQY
TRBV28	TRBJ2-7	ASSSTLGLAGGETYEQY
TRBV11-2	TRBJ2-2	ASSRTGRNTGELF
TRBV5-6	TRBJ1-6	ASSLGLAGKTNSPLH
TRBV28	TRBJ1-5	ASSFGGGSNQPQH
TRBV3-1	TRBJ1-6	ASSHLEGESPLH
TRBV30	TRBJ2-7	AWSFGTGSYEQY
TRBV28	TRBJ2-4	ASSSWTALAKNIQY
TRBV19	TRBJ1-5	ASSLRADDQPQH
TRBV2	TRBJ1-3	ASSDDTGNTIY
TRBV15	TRBJ2-2	ATSRDLAGANTGELF
TRBV18	TRBJ1-3	ASSPGGTAGNTIY
TRBV5-1	TRBJ2-7	ASSFEVTYEQY
TRBV15	TRBJ2-1	ATSRGRDYNEQF
TRBV7-8	TRBJ2-2	ASSSSWGFDGELF
TRBV10-3	TRBJ2-1	AITRDPTYNEQF
TRBV7-2	TRBJ2-3	ASSPRGTSGTDTQY
TRBV27	TRBJ2-1	ASSRRLAGAYERQF
TRBV12-3/TRBV12-4	TRBJ2-7	ASSKWREVYHEQY
TRBV11-2	TRBJ2-7	ASRPPGQSSYEQY
TRBV11-3	TRBJ2-3	ASSLFRATDTQY
TRBV12-3/TRBV12-4	TRBJ2-5	ASSQGARGYEETQY
TRBV7-9	TRBJ2-1	ASSLPRPGQGANEQF
TRBV7-9	TRBJ2-3	ASSLVGSGTFRGTDTQY
TRBV5-1	TRBJ2-5	ASTPTGDFQETQY
TRBV11-2	TRBJ2-7	ASSLGQGATMNEQY
TRBV12-3/TRBV12-4	TRBJ1-5	ASSPGTGINQPQH
TRBV7-9	TRBJ2-5	ASSFGPETQY
TRBV11-3	TRBJ2-1	ASSLSGTSGSSNEQF
TRBV7-6	TRBJ1-1	ASSLGGTADEAF
TRBV2	TRBJ2-1	ASSRTGTVDEQF
TRBV18	TRBJ2-3	ASSPPSLTPDTQY
TRBV20-1	NA	SARNPSGTKTEQF
TRBV20-1	TRBJ2-7	SAGGGMSSYEQY
TRBV6-2/TRBV6-3	TRBJ2-1	ASSYTGGTRRDNEQF
TRBV28	TRBJ1-4	ASSPGGGGTNEKLF
TRBV6-5	TRBJ2-7	ASSDSSQQAGGSYEQY
TRBV28	NA	ASRTAGGIDEQF
TRBV20-1	TRBJ2-5	SASRGAGEETQY
TRBV29-1	TRBJ2-3	SVAQQGVGTDTQY
TRBV6-2/TRBV6-3	TRBJ2-1	ASRPPGNWNEQF
TRBV28	TRBJ1-4	AAGGGANEKLF
TRBV19	TRBJ2-1	ASSMEQGYNEQF
TRBV24-1	TRBJ2-1	ATSGTAYNEQF
TRBV20-1	TRBJ2-7	SARDLTSHGYEQY
TRBV30	TRBJ1-3	AWSAGISGNTIY
TRBV3-1	TRBJ2-2	ASSLAGETGEPF
TRBV19	TRBJ2-2	ASRTGLTNTGELF
TRBV3-1	TRBJ2-1	ASSQELTSGRSEQF
TRBV12-3/TRBV12-4	TRBJ2-1	ASGTAPYNEQF